This T cell receptor beta chain was profiled in a study of cytomegalovirus exposure and HLA in healthy donors. Whole-study findings and limits: In a later analysis, parvovirus B19, influenza, CMV and Epstein-Barr virus appeared linked to several top co-occurrence clusters.

In the case of this clone: No antigen is known for it.

13 Jbeta primers and 60 Vbeta primers were used for the PCR. In the original analysis: A follow-up analysis tallied 86 million or so unique TCR beta chains, roughly 11 million shared. Assay: immunoSEQ multiplex PCR; the TCRdb copy retains only in-frame clones and omits some. The V and J calls and clone size were taken over from that table, and D and trimming were inferred from the DNA. The sample records 40,000 or so clones, 70% to 85% being singletons. This CDR3 is built from 15 residues. Germline V gene lookup returns CDR1 MDHEN and CDR2 SYDVKM. Trimming took 2 bases from V and 7 from J, leaving 17 bases between them.

The V call is TRBV28, the J call TRBJ1-2, with D maybe TRBD1 (5 bases). This receptor was identified in a man between 25 and 39 years old in good health and CMV-seronegative. The sequencing sample was made of PBMCs. The CDR3 loop is CASSLVPGSGGGYTF. CDR3 DNA: TGTGCCAGCAGTTTAGTCCCGGGGTCCGGGGGTGGCTACACCTTC.